The 13 T cell receptor beta chains below were found in one sample sequenced in a study of T cells in localized non-small cell lung cancer. TCRdb keeps only in-frame clones here, not all; method: immunoSEQ multiplex PCR. The sample consists of roughly 48,000 clones, approximately 80% of them appearing once. Here the sequenced sample was peripheral blood, taken before any cancer treatment. The receptors stem from a man aged 40 to 70 with stage I squamous cell lung carcinoma.

The CDR3: CASSKGIVSSYNEQFF. The CDR3 nucleotides read TGTGCCAGCAGCAAAGGGATCGTGAGCTCCTACAATGAGCAGTTCTTC. This rearrangement joins TRBV21-1 to TRBJ2-1. TRBV21-1 counts as a pseudogene. The CDR3 runs 16 residues.

The chain carries TRBV20-1 and TRBJ2-7; D remains unclear. The CDR3 contains 10 residues. The germline V gene has CDR1 DFQATT and CDR2 SNEGSKA (reference sequence). V was shortened by 6 bases and J by 3 bases, with 6 bases between the two germline ends. CDR3 loop: CSAGNYEQYF. The CDR3 DNA sequence: TGCAGTGCGGGGAACTACGAGCAGTACTTC.

The rearrangement joins TRBV4-3 to TRBJ2-6; 7 positions agree with TRBD1. After removal of 4 bases from V and 1 base from J, the junction contained 4 bases not matched to a gene. The CDR3 is 16 amino acids. The germline gives CDR1 LGHNA, CDR2 YSLEER. The CDR3 protein is CASSPGTASGANVLTF. The CDR3 DNA reads TGCGCCAGCAGCCCAGGGACAGCTTCTGGGGCCAACGTCCTGACTTTC.

The genes are TRBV27 and TRBJ2-6; D may be TRBD2 (5 bases). Trimming stripped 6 bases from V and 1 base from J, with 10 bases between. The CDR3 spans 15 residues. Looked up from germline, CDR1 is MNHEY and CDR2 is SMNVEV (reference sequence). CDR3 in DNA: TGTGCCAGCAGCTATCGGACTTCTGGGGCCAACGTCCTGACTTTC. Its translation is CASSYRTSGANVLTF.

The rearrangement links TRBV5-5 to TRBJ1-5; D may be TRBD1 (5 bases). The CDR3 consists of 14 residues. CDR1 SGHKS and CDR2 YYEKEE come from the germline V gene (reference sequence). Between the trimmed V and J ends, which lost 2 bases and 4 bases, there was a span of 10 bases. The CDR3 is CASSFPGLNQPQHF. The CDR3 DNA reads TGTGCCAGCAGCTTTCCGGGGCTAAATCAGCCCCAGCATTTT.

The CDR3 here is CASIMDEGLKPQHF. In DNA form, the CDR3 reads TGTGCCAGCATCATGGACGAGGGACTTAAGCCCCAGCATTTT. This chain joins TRBV28 and TRBJ1-5, with D tentatively TRBD1 (5 bases). Germline CDR1 MDHEN, CDR2 SYDVKM. V lost 7 bases and J lost 8, with 18 bases in between. The length of the CDR3 is 14 residues.

The genes are TRBV14 and TRBJ2-7; 9 bases are shared with TRBD1. The germline CDR1 and CDR2 sequences are SGHDN and FVKESK. V shed 3 bases, J shed 7 bases, and the junction held 10 bases outside the gene matches. The CDR3 is 15 amino acids. The CDR3, as DNA: TGTGCCAGCAGCCAGTGGGGGACAGGGTCCTGGGAGCAGTACTTC. Translation gives CASSQWGTGSWEQYF.

The chain recombines TRBV29-1 with TRBJ2-3; D unclear. The germline V gene has CDR1 SQVTM and CDR2 ANQGSEA. V was shortened by 4 bases and J by 5 bases, with 16 bases between the two germline ends. CDR3 length equals 14 residues. This CDR3 reads CSVGPVGKEDTQYF. The CDR3 region has the DNA TGCAGCGTTGGGCCAGTGGGAAAGGAAGATACGCAGTATTTT.

This clone turned up a few times. CDR3 in amino acids: CSAPQGTGELFF. The CDR3 DNA sequence: TGCAGCGCCCCCCAGGGGACCGGGGAGCTGTTTTTT. The gene calls are TRBV29-1 and TRBJ2-2, with a tentative D call TRBD1 (6 bases). The CDR3 consists of 12 residues. CDR1 and CDR2 (germline): SQVTM, ANQGSEA. Trimming stripped 7 bases from V and 5 bases from J, with 11 bases between.

With respect to this clone: The junction shows a germline mismatch at one end, possibly a read error. This chain connects TRBV19 to TRBJ1-1; 7 bases match TRBD1. The CDR3 runs to 13 residues. CDR1 LNHDA and CDR2 SQIVND come from the germline V gene (reference sequence). CDR3 residues: CASKGTVNTEAFF. The CDR3 DNA reads as TGTGCGAGTAAAGGGACAGTAAACACTGAAGCTTTCTTT. Supplemented by reference TRBV19 and TRBJ1-1, the full variable domain reads DGGITQSPKYLFRKEGQNVTLSCEQNLNHDAMYWYRQDPGQGLRLIYYSQIVNDFQKGDIAEGYSVSREKKESFPLTVTSAQKNPTAFYLCASKGTVNTEAFFGQGTRLTVV.

In its sample, this clone was seen a few times. The rearrangement uses TRBV6-5 and TRBJ2-7; TRBD2 matches at 10 bases. This CDR3 region has 14 residues. The V gene's germline CDR1 is MNHEY and CDR2 SVGAGI. Unmatched junction bases numbered 3, after V lost 4 bases and J lost 3 bases. The CDR3, as DNA: TGTGCCAGCAGTTTGGAGCGGGGGGGCTACGAGCAGTACTTC. It encodes CASSLERGGYEQYF.

Concerning this clone itself: One junction end disagrees with the germline gene, perhaps due to a read error. The chain is built from TRBV30 and TRBJ1-2, with D possibly being TRBD1 (5 bases). From germline, CDR1 is GTSNPN and CDR2 SVGIG (reference sequence). The CDR3 spans 12 residues. CDR3 DNA: TGTGCCGGGATTTTACGGAGACAGTCCGTCGACTTC. Its translation: CAGILRRQSVDF. The complete variable domain, with remaining parts taken from reference TRBV30 and TRBJ1-2, reads SQTIHQWPATLVQPVGSPLSLECTVEGTSNPNLYWYRQAAGRGLQLLFYSVGIGQISSEVPQNLSASRPQDRQFILSSKKLLLSDSGFYLCAGILRRQSVDFGSGTRLTVV.

The chain couples TRBV9 to TRBJ2-2; 7 nucleotides line up with TRBD1. The V segment lost 6 bases and the J segment 3 bases; nucleotides outside the gene matches: 5. Germline-derived CDR1 and CDR2 are SGDLS and YYNGEE. This CDR3 comprises 14 residues. CDR3 nucleotide sequence: TGTGCCAGCATATTAACAGGGGACACCGGGGAGCTGTTTTTT. It translates to CASILTGDTGELFF.